Below are 9 T cell receptor beta chains sequenced from a single sample in a study of cytomegalovirus exposure and HLA in healthy donors. The PCR made use of 60 Vbeta and 13 Jbeta primers. Assay: immunoSEQ multiplex PCR; the TCRdb copy retains only in-frame clones and omits some. The sample records 100,000 to 150,000 clones, around three fifths being singletons. Sample: PBMCs. These receptors all come from a woman between 35 and 50 years old in good health and CMV-seronegative.

This clone was counted between two and nine times. V is TRBV6-1 and J is TRBJ1-5, with D hard to call. CDR1 and CDR2 from the germline V gene are MNHNS and SASEGT. Trimming removed 3 bases from V and 0 bases from J, with 15 bases in between. CDR3 length: 17 residues. The CDR3 protein is CASSEYGPDFSNQPQHF. The CDR3, as DNA: TGTGCCAGCAGTGAGTACGGCCCAGACTTTAGCAATCAGCCCCAGCATTTT.

V usage is TRBV9 and J usage is TRBJ2-3, with TRBD1 matching 9 bases. The germline gives CDR1 SGDLS, CDR2 YYNGEE. Trimming at V came to 3 bases and at J to 0 bases, leaving 5 bases not matched to a gene. This CDR3 has 16 amino acids. CDR3 coding DNA: TGTGCCAGCAGCGCTCGGACAGGGGTTAGCACAGATACGCAGTATTTT. Protein product: CASSARTGVSTDTQYF.

The chain combines TRBV30 with TRBJ2-3; weak D call: TRBD1 (5 bases). The CDR3 is 13 residues long. V gave up 2 bases and J gave up 3 bases, with 9 bases separating them. In germline, CDR1 is GTSNPN, CDR2 SVGIG (reference sequence). CDR3 sequence (DNA): TGTGCCTGGAGTATTAAGGGGACAGATACGCAGTATTTT. Its protein product is CAWSIKGTDTQYF.

This chain connects TRBV6-5 to TRBJ1-1, with a tentative D call TRBD1 (5 bases). The CDR3 is made up of 13 amino acids. CDR1 is MNHEY, CDR2 SVGAGI, per germline. The ends were cut back, 6 bases at V and 0 bases at J, with 8 bases in the middle. The CDR3 sequence: CASRRQMNTEAFF. As DNA, the CDR3 is TGTGCCAGCAGGAGACAGATGAACACTGAAGCTTTCTTT.

The rearrangement uses TRBV7-3 and TRBJ1-1; a weak D match, TRBD1 (5 bases). V was shortened by 5 bases and J by 0 bases, with 10 bases between the two germline ends. The CDR3 loop spans 14 amino acids. CDR1 and CDR2 from the germline V gene are SGHTA and FQGTGA. Written as DNA, the CDR3 is TGTGCCAGCAGCCTAGGACACATGAACACTGAAGCTTTCTTT. It specifies CASSLGHMNTEAFF.

The V call is TRBV5-4, the J call TRBJ2-3, with D possibly matching TRBD2 (6 bases). This CDR3 is built from 14 residues. With 1 base removed from V and 3 bases from J, the gap between germline ends came to 9 bases. CDR1 and CDR2 (germline): SGHNT, YYREEE (reference sequence). The DNA of the CDR3 is TGTGCCAGCAGCTTGCGGGGAGGAACAGATACGCAGTATTTT. This encodes CASSLRGGTDTQYF.

This clone occurred a few times. This sequence joins TRBV7-2 and TRBJ2-1; 7 bases map to TRBD2. The J segment lost 6 bases and the V segment lost 4 bases, leaving 9 bases of the junction unmatched. The CDR3 has 15 residues. CDR1 is SGHTA and CDR2 is FQGNSA in the germline V gene. CDR3 DNA: TGTGCCAGCAGCTCTACGGGGGGTCTGCTCAATGAGCAGTTCTTC. Amino acid sequence: CASSSTGGLLNEQFF.

The chain combines TRBV5-4 with TRBJ2-2, with TRBD1 as a possible D gene (5 bases). The CDR3 is 13 amino acids. V lost 5 bases, J lost 0 bases, and 5 bases lay in between. The germline V gene has CDR1 SGHNT and CDR2 YYREEE (reference sequence). The CDR3 spells CASRTANTGELFF. In DNA form, the CDR3 reads TGTGCCAGCAGGACAGCGAACACCGGGGAGCTGTTTTTT.

V and J are TRBV9 and TRBJ1-5, with 7 bases lining up with TRBD1. Germline CDR1 SGDLS, CDR2 YYNGEE. CDR3 length: 13 amino acids. The trim removed 3 bases at V and 5 bases at J, leaving 2 bases unmatched. CDR3 in DNA: TGTGCCAGCAGCGGACAGGGAGATCAGCCCCAGCATTTT. It yields the protein CASSGQGDQPQHF. Full variable domain (remainder filled in from reference TRBV9 and TRBJ1-5): DSGVTQTPKHLITATGQRVTLRCSPRSGDLSVYWYQQSLDQGLQFLIQYYNGEERAKGNILERFSAQQFPDLHSELNLSSLELGDSALYFCASSGQGDQPQHFGDGTRLSIL.